This T cell receptor beta chain was identified in a study of blood T cell repertoires in COVID-19. About the research overall: PBMCs, B-cell-depleted T cells, or T cells were the source of the cDNA or gDNA that made up the material.

V lost 4 bases and J lost 2, with 8 bases in between. The germline CDR1 and CDR2 sequences are MDHEN and SYDVKM. This CDR3 contains 13 residues. Per the authors' pipeline: Cell counts per sample came from amplifying reference gene primers. Here immunoSEQ multiplex PCR was the method, and the copy in TCRdb shows in-frame clones only, minus some. The V and J calls and the clone size are those of that table, but D and trimming were determined from the DNA. The sample records 200,000 to 250,000 clones, about 86% being singletons. V usage is TRBV28 and J usage is TRBJ1-2; a weak D match, TRBD1 (5 bases). The sequencing sample was made of peripheral blood. The receptor's source is a woman in her sixties with acute or convalescent COVID-19. This CDR3 is CASSSGGNYGYTF. The CDR3 DNA is TGTGCCAGCAGTTCCGGGGGGAACTATGGCTACACCTTC.